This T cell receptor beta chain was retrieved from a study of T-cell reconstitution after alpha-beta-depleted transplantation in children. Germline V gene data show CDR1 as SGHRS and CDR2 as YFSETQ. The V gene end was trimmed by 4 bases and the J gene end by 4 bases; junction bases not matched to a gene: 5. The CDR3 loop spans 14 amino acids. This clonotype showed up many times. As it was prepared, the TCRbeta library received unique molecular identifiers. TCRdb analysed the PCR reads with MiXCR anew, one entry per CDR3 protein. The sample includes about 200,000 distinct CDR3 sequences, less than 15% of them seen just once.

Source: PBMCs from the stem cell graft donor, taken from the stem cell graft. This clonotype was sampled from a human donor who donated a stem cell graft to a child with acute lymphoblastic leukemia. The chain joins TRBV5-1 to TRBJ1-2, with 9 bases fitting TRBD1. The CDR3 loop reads CASSGGQGIYGYTF. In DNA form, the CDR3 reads TGCGCCAGCAGCGGAGGACAGGGGATCTATGGCTACACCTTC. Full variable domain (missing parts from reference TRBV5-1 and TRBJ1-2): KAGVTQTPRYLIKTRGQQVTLSCSPISGHRSVSWYQQTPGQGLQFLFEYFSETQRNKGNFPGRFSGRQFSNSRSEMNVSTLELGDSALYLCASSGGQGIYGYTFGSGTRLTVV.